These 21 T cell receptor beta chains originate from one sample sequenced in a study of cytomegalovirus exposure and HLA in healthy donors. Primers for the PCR totalled 60 Vbeta and 13 Jbeta. The repertoire was sequenced with immunoSEQ multiplex PCR; TCRdb's copy has only in-frame clones and lacks some. The sample yields some 150,000 clones, 55% to 70% seen once. Specimen: PBMCs. These receptors came from a woman under 40 in good health and CMV-seropositive.

This chain uses TRBV5-1 with TRBJ2-1; TRBD1 matches 9 bases. V shed 0 bases and J 7 bases; nucleotides not matched to a gene: 5. This CDR3 contains 15 residues. Per the germline V gene, CDR1 is SGHRS and CDR2 is YFSETQ. DNA for the CDR3: TGCGCCAGCAGCTTGGGGACAGGGGTTGGAAATGAGCAGTTCTTC. Protein: CASSLGTGVGNEQFF.

This clone showed up just once. This chain links TRBV19 with TRBJ1-5, with 11 bases fitting TRBD1. Trimming took 8 bases from V and 0 from J; bases not matched to a gene: 9. Per the germline V gene, CDR1 is LNHDA and CDR2 is SQIVND (reference sequence). The CDR3 has 17 amino acids. CDR3 coding DNA: TGTGCCAGTGGACAGGGGGCTTTGGGGTATAGCAATCAGCCCCAGCATTTT. Amino acid sequence: CASGQGALGYSNQPQHF.

The chain carries TRBV5-1 and TRBJ1-5; D may be TRBD1 (5 bases). CDR1 SGHRS and CDR2 YFSETQ come from the germline V gene. This CDR3 spans 15 amino acids. Trimming shortened V by 4 bases and J by 8 bases, and 19 bases separated the two germline ends. For the CDR3, the DNA is TGCGCCAGCAGCGCCGGGACGGGCGGGGATGAGCCCCAGCATTTT. Protein sequence: CASSAGTGGDEPQHF.

This clone was counted between two and nine times. J is TRBJ2-7 and V is TRBV14; D may be TRBD2 (6 bases). Germline V gene sequence: CDR1 SGHDN, CDR2 FVKESK. CDR3 length equals 14 residues. V was clipped by 3 bases and J by 5 bases, with 14 bases between them. CDR3 amino acids: CASSHNRELNEQYF. The DNA of the CDR3 is TGTGCCAGCAGCCACAATCGGGAGCTAAACGAGCAGTACTTC.

About this clone: At one end, the junction sequence differs from germline, possibly due to a read error. The CDR3 is CASSFLPRGEGNEQFF. In DNA form, the CDR3 reads TGTGCTAGCAGCTTCTTACCCAGGGGAGAGGGCAATGAGCAGTTCTTC. J is TRBJ2-1 and V is TRBV7-7; tentative D call: TRBD1 (6 bases). Germline CDR1 and CDR2: SSHAT and FNYEAQ (reference sequence). This CDR3 is 16 amino acids long.

This sequence joins TRBV7-9 and TRBJ2-7; D is ambiguous. The V gene lost 6 bases and the J gene lost 0 bases, with 3 bases spanning the gap. The CDR3 spans 11 residues. Germline V lookup: CDR1 SEHNR, CDR2 FQNEAQ (reference sequence). The CDR3 protein is CASSHSYEQYF. CDR3 nucleotide sequence: TGTGCCAGCAGTCACTCCTACGAGCAGTACTTC.

The chain is built from TRBV15 and TRBJ2-1, with D unclear. V gave up 3 bases and J gave up 7 bases, with 13 bases separating them. CDR1 and CDR2 (germline): LNHNV, YYDKDF (reference sequence). The CDR3 has 14 residues. CDR3 DNA sequence: TGTGCCACCAGCAGCATATCCCCAGATAATGAGCAGTTCTTC. Protein sequence: CATSSISPDNEQFF.

The CDR3 region is CASSYSTGGIAYEQYF. The DNA of the CDR3 is TGTGCCAGCAGTTACTCCACAGGGGGCATAGCCTACGAGCAGTACTTC. The rearrangement joins TRBV6-5 to TRBJ2-7, with 9 nucleotides matching TRBD1. The V gene end was trimmed by 0 bases and the J gene end by 2 bases; junction bases not matched to a gene: 5. Germline V gene sequence: CDR1 MNHEY, CDR2 SVGAGI. The CDR3 has 16 residues.

The rearrangement uses TRBV2 and TRBJ2-7, with 12 bases fitting TRBD2. Trimming took 5 bases from V and 4 from J; bases not matched to a gene: 18. The V gene's germline CDR1 is SNHLY and CDR2 FYNNEI. The CDR3 contains 19 residues. CDR3 residues: CASSLRMELAGGRLYEQYF. The CDR3 DNA reads as TGTGCCAGCAGTCTTCGTATGGAACTAGCGGGGGGTAGACTTTACGAGCAGTACTTC. Full variable domain (outside the CDR3, taken from reference TRBV2 and TRBJ2-7): EPEVTQTPSHQVTQMGQEVILRCVPISNHLYFYWYRQILGQKVEFLVSFYNNEISEKSEIFDDQFSVERPDGSNFTLKIRSTKLEDSAMYFCASSLRMELAGGRLYEQYFGPGTRLTVT.

The rearrangement uses TRBV6-1 and TRBJ2-3, with unresolved D. Per germline, CDR1 MNHNS and CDR2 SASEGT. This CDR3 is 14 amino acids long. The V gene lost 8 bases and the J gene lost 4 bases, with 16 bases spanning the gap. The CDR3 coding sequence is TGTGCCAGCTCCTCTCAGGTGGGTCCAGATACGCAGTATTTT. Its protein is CASSSQVGPDTQYF.

CDR3: CASSFRGRDEQFF. In nucleotides, the CDR3 is TGTGCCAGCAGCTTTAGGGGCAGGGATGAGCAGTTCTTC. The chain employs TRBV7-2 and TRBJ2-1; a weak D match, TRBD1 (5 bases). The ends were cut back, 3 bases at V and 8 bases at J, with 11 bases in the middle. CDR1 is SGHTA, CDR2 FQGNSA, per germline. This CDR3 comprises 13 residues. Looking up the rest from reference TRBV7-2 and TRBJ2-1 gives the full variable domain: GAGVSQSPSNKVTEKGKDVELRCDPISGHTALYWYRQSLGQGLEFLIYFQGNSAPDKSGLPSDRFSAERTGGSVSTLTIQRTQQEDSAVYLCASSFRGRDEQFFGPGTRLTVL.

This clone was seen a few times. The chain has TRBV21-1 and TRBJ1-1; the D segment call TRBD1 is taken from the table without a DNA check. TRBV21-1 constitutes a pseudogene. The CDR3 totals 16 residues. The CDR3 loop reads CASSKRQGAFDTEAFF. The CDR3 DNA is TGTGCCAGCAGCAAACGACAGGGGGCTTTTGACACTGAAGCTTTCTTT.

V usage is TRBV4-1 and J usage is TRBJ2-1, with no clear D. This CDR3 spans 12 amino acids. V lost 2 bases to trimming and J lost 12 bases, with 11 bases between them. Germline V gene data show CDR1 as MGHRA and CDR2 as YSYEKL. This chain's CDR3 is CASSQLRLMQFF. The CDR3 DNA follows: TGCGCCAGCAGCCAACTACGACTTATGCAGTTCTTC.

The rearrangement links TRBV6-5 to TRBJ2-7; tentatively, D is TRBD1 (5 bases). The CDR3 is 14 residues long. In germline, CDR1 is MNHEY, CDR2 SVGAGI. V dropped 0 bases and J dropped 3 bases, with 9 bases sitting between them. CDR3 residues: CASSYSGDSYEQYF. The DNA for the CDR3 is TGTGCCAGCAGTTACTCGGGCGACAGCTACGAGCAGTACTTC.

The rearrangement joins TRBV10-3 to TRBJ1-5; 7 nucleotides align to TRBD1. The CDR3 is 15 residues long. Trimming at V came to 2 bases and at J to 5 bases, leaving 6 bases not matched to a gene. Germline CDR1 and CDR2: ENHRY and SYGVKD. The chain's CDR3 is CAISERDSVDQPQHF. CDR3 DNA sequence: TGTGCCATCAGTGAGAGGGACAGCGTAGATCAGCCCCAGCATTTT.

The V call is TRBV15, the J call TRBJ2-5, with D tentatively TRBD2 (7 bases). V shed 1 base and J shed 5 bases, with 11 bases lying between them. Germline CDR1 reads LNHNV; CDR2 reads YYDKDF (reference sequence). The CDR3 consists of 14 residues. The CDR3 here is CATSRGGGLETQYF. CDR3 nucleotides: TGTGCCACCAGCAGAGGCGGGGGCCTGGAGACCCAGTACTTC.

This rearrangement joins TRBV6-1 to TRBJ1-6; perhaps TRBD1 as D (5 bases). Germline V CDR1 and CDR2: MNHNS, SASEGT. This CDR3 contains 14 residues. The ends were cut back, 1 base at V and 8 bases at J, with 9 bases in the middle. CDR3 nucleotide sequence: TGTGCCAGCAGTGAAGATGGCAGGGATTCACCCCTCCACTTT. Protein: CASSEDGRDSPLHF.

The chain combines TRBV5-1 with TRBJ2-7, with 7 positions matching TRBD1. This CDR3 contains 14 residues. Germline V gene data show CDR1 as SGHRS and CDR2 as YFSETQ. J gave up 5 bases and V 2 bases, and 7 bases lay outside the gene matches. Here the CDR3 reads CASSFRTGNDEQYF. The DNA of the CDR3 is TGCGCCAGCAGCTTCAGGACAGGTAACGACGAGCAGTACTTC.

The rearrangement uses TRBV27 and TRBJ2-1; D is possibly TRBD1 (6 bases). This CDR3 region has 12 residues. Germline V gene lookup returns CDR1 MNHEY and CDR2 SMNVEV (reference sequence). V lost 6 bases and J lost 12, with 15 bases in between. The CDR3 loop reads CASSDRFKGQFF. The CDR3 bases are TGTGCCAGCAGCGACAGGTTCAAGGGGCAGTTCTTC.

The chain has TRBV5-1 and TRBJ2-7; a weak D match, TRBD1 (5 bases). The CDR3 length is 14 residues. Deletions cut 0 bases from V and 1 base from J, with 8 bases between. CDR1 is SGHRS and CDR2 is YFSETQ in the germline V gene. The CDR3 DNA is TGCGCCAGCAGCTTGGGGGCAGGGTCCTACGAGCAGTACTTC. This translates into CASSLGAGSYEQYF.

V usage is TRBV30 and J usage is TRBJ2-3, with 9 bases fitting TRBD1. The V gene end was trimmed by 5 bases and the J gene end by 5 bases; junction bases not matched to a gene: 11. The germline CDR1 and CDR2 sequences are GTSNPN and SVGIG (reference sequence). This CDR3 is 15 amino acids long. CDR3 loop: CAWQTADRGRDTQYF. CDR3 coding DNA: TGTGCCTGGCAAACTGCGGACAGGGGACGAGATACGCAGTATTTT.